The 27 T cell receptor beta chains below all came from one sample that was sequenced in a study of post-analysis software for immune sequencing data. Study observations and caveats: Patients showed TRBV5-6, TRBV5-1 and TRBV20-1 among roughly 5 TRBV segments more frequent than in controls.

These receptors lack a known antigen. Each TCR beta cDNA library carried unique molecular identifiers. TCRdb re-called the PCR reads with MiXCR, one entry per CDR3 protein. Of some 450,000 distinct CDR3 sequences in the sample, around 40% were seen once. The sample was blood. Source of these receptors: a girl aged 10 to 17 with multiple sclerosis.

This chain uses TRBV10-3 with TRBJ2-1, with D perhaps matching TRBD2 (6 bases). The CDR3 extends over 17 amino acids. The V end was cut by 3 bases, the J end by 1 base, with 16 bases between. CDR1 is ENHRY and CDR2 is SYGVKD in the germline V gene. The CDR3 sequence: CAISEGAGRRSYNEQFF. The CDR3 DNA reads TGTGCCATCAGTGAAGGGGCAGGGAGGAGGTCCTACAATGAGCAGTTCTTC.

The gene calls are TRBV12-3 or TRBV12-4 and TRBJ1-5, with a weak D call TRBD1 (5 bases). The length of the CDR3 is 19 residues. With 4 bases removed from V and 1 base from J, the gap between germline ends came to 23 bases. The CDR3 coding sequence is TGTGCCAGCAGTTCGTGGGGGAAACTCATAGGGCCAAGCAATCAGCCCCAGCATTTT. Translated, it gives CASSSWGKLIGPSNQPQHF.

J is TRBJ2-5 and V is TRBV9; D is ambiguous. This CDR3 is 11 amino acids long. The V end lost 4 bases, the J end lost 3 bases, and 4 bases lay between the germline ends. Germline assignment: CDR1 SGDLS and CDR2 YYNGEE. The CDR3 DNA reads TGTGCCAGCAGCAATGAAGAGACCCAGTACTTC. As protein: CASSNEETQYF.

This clonotype was counted a few times. This sequence joins TRBV12-1 and TRBJ2-7. TRBV12-1 is assigned pseudogene status. This CDR3 is 13 amino acids long. CDR3 coding DNA: TGTGCCAGCAGCTTTCCAGTATCCTACGAGCAGTACTTC. This codes for CASSFPVSYEQYF.

The CDR3 region is CSVEGTGQETQYF. The DNA for the CDR3 is TGCAGCGTTGAGGGGACAGGTCAAGAGACCCAGTACTTC. J is TRBJ2-5 and V is TRBV29-1, with TRBD1 matching over 8 bases. The germline CDR1 and CDR2 sequences are SQVTM and ANQGSEA. V was pared by 3 bases and J by 2 bases, with 2 bases of the junction left unmatched. The CDR3 has 13 residues.

V gene TRBV4-1 combines with J gene TRBJ2-5, with a weak D call TRBD2 (5 bases). The CDR3 has 18 residues. Trimming removed 0 bases at V and 0 bases at J, with 17 bases between. The V gene's germline CDR1 is MGHRA and CDR2 YSYEKL. The CDR3 loop reads CASSQDPPLALYQETQYF. The CDR3, as DNA: TGCGCCAGCAGCCAAGATCCCCCGCTAGCCCTGTACCAAGAGACCCAGTACTTC.

The rearrangement joins TRBV5-1 to TRBJ2-1; 9 nucleotides agree with TRBD2. The germline V gene encodes CDR1 SGHRS and CDR2 YFSETQ. The CDR3 runs to 14 residues. V shed 5 bases and J 5 bases; nucleotides not matched to a gene: 5. This CDR3 is CASRSGLANNEQFF. CDR3 in DNA: TGCGCCAGCAGGAGTGGACTAGCGAACAATGAGCAGTTCTTC.

V is TRBV20-1 and J is TRBJ1-5; no clear D. Deletions cut 7 bases from V and 2 bases from J, with 6 bases between. The germline CDR1 and CDR2 sequences are DFQATT and SNEGSKA (reference sequence). This CDR3 has 11 residues. CDR3 region: CSGGGNQPQHF. DNA of the CDR3: TGCAGTGGGGGTGGCAATCAGCCCCAGCATTTT.

The chain uses TRBV7-2 and TRBJ1-6, with D unresolved. Per germline, CDR1 SGHTA and CDR2 FQGNSA. The CDR3 totals 15 residues. Trimming left V 1 base short and J 0 bases short, with 4 bases between. The CDR3 reads CASSLGSSYNSPLHF. DNA for the CDR3: TGTGCCAGCAGCTTAGGCAGCTCCTATAATTCACCCCTCCACTTT.

This clonotype has only a few counts. The V and J genes are TRBV6-1 and TRBJ1-1; 7 bases are shared with TRBD1. This CDR3 spans 12 amino acids. Trimming took 6 bases from V and 5 from J; bases not matched to a gene: 3. CDR1 is MNHNS and CDR2 is SASEGT in the germline V gene. Written as DNA, the CDR3 is TGTGCCAGCAGAAAACAGGGGACTGAAGCTTTCTTT. Encoded protein: CASRKQGTEAFF.

The chain couples TRBV5-1 to TRBJ2-6; D unclear. The CDR3 runs to 19 residues. Trimming removed 7 bases at V and 1 base at J, with 24 bases between. Germline lookup yields CDR1 SGHRS and CDR2 YFSETQ. In DNA form, the CDR3 reads TGCGCCAGCGGACCCGAGCCCCAACTCATGGGATCTGGGGCCAACGTCCTGACTTTC. Its protein product is CASGPEPQLMGSGANVLTF.

This clonotype was counted a single time. CDR3 loop: CASSFGRRGSTDTQYF. DNA of the CDR3: TGTGCCAGCAGCTTCGGTAGACGCGGGAGCACAGATACGCAGTATTTT. The rearrangement links TRBV7-2 to TRBJ2-3, with D tentatively TRBD2 (5 bases). The germline V gene has CDR1 SGHTA and CDR2 FQGNSA. This CDR3 contains 16 residues. The V gene lost 3 bases and the J gene lost 0 bases, with 13 bases spanning the gap.

The chain links TRBV11-2 to TRBJ1-1, with unresolved D. The length of the CDR3 is 15 residues. Germline CDR1 reads SGHAT; CDR2 reads FQNNGV. The V end lost 3 bases, the J end lost 5 bases, and 16 bases lay between the germline ends. The DNA for the CDR3 is TGTGCCAGCAGCTTTGAAATGGGGAGCGGGACTGAAGCTTTCTTT. It specifies CASSFEMGSGTEAFF.

This clonotype was detected many times. V and J are TRBV20-1 and TRBJ2-5, with 14 bases matching TRBD2. This CDR3 region has 17 residues. The germline CDR1 and CDR2 sequences are DFQATT and SNEGSKA (reference sequence). V lost 5 bases to trimming and J lost 3 bases; unmatched junction nucleotides: 11. The chain's CDR3 is CSALRLAGGTGKETQYF. In DNA, the CDR3 is TGCAGTGCTCTTCGACTAGCGGGAGGGACCGGTAAAGAGACCCAGTACTTC.

The table lists this clonotype with a few counts. The V call is TRBV29-1, the J call TRBJ2-5; a weak D match, TRBD1 (5 bases). The CDR3 extends over 12 amino acids. Trimming removed 4 bases at V and 4 bases at J, with 10 bases between. In germline, CDR1 is SQVTM, CDR2 ANQGSEA. DNA of the CDR3: TGCAGCGTTGTCCCCAGGGTAGAGACCCAGTACTTC. Its protein product is CSVVPRVETQYF.

This chain links TRBV6-5 with TRBJ1-5; D call uncertain. This CDR3 contains 13 residues. Germline CDR1 reads MNHEY; CDR2 reads SVGAGI. Trimming took 6 bases from V and 6 from J, leaving 12 bases between them. The CDR3 sequence: CASSRGPAQPQHF. The CDR3, as DNA: TGTGCCAGCAGCCGCGGGCCAGCTCAGCCCCAGCATTTT.

The J gene is TRBJ2-7, the V gene TRBV29-1, with 11 bases lining up with TRBD2. J lost 5 bases, V lost 2 bases, and 8 bases had no gene match. Germline V gene lookup returns CDR1 SQVTM and CDR2 ANQGSEA. The CDR3 totals 15 residues. CDR3 sequence: CSVERRPGLADEQYF. As DNA, the CDR3 is TGCAGCGTTGAAAGAAGACCGGGACTAGCGGACGAGCAGTACTTC.

The CDR3 DNA follows: TGCAGTGCTAGAGCTGGCCTCCGGATCGACAATGAGCAGTTCTTC. Translation: CSARAGLRIDNEQFF. The V call is TRBV20-1, the J call TRBJ2-1; no clear D gene. CDR3 length: 15 residues. V shed 1 base and J shed 5 bases, with 15 bases lying between them. Germline lookup yields CDR1 DFQATT and CDR2 SNEGSKA (reference sequence).

This rearrangement joins TRBV5-1 to TRBJ2-3; unclear D gene. The CDR3 sequence is 14 residues long. Germline loops: CDR1 SGHRS, CDR2 YFSETQ. V was trimmed by 0 bases and J by 2 bases, leaving 7 bases between them. The CDR3 DNA follows: TGCGCCAGCAGCTTGGCTATAAACACAGATACGCAGTATTTT. This codes for CASSLAINTDTQYF. Combining the CDR3 with reference TRBV5-1 and TRBJ2-3 gives the whole variable domain KAGVTQTPRYLIKTRGQQVTLSCSPISGHRSVSWYQQTPGQGLQFLFEYFSETQRNKGNFPGRFSGRQFSNSRSEMNVSTLELGDSALYLCASSLAINTDTQYFGPGTRLTVL.

The genes are TRBV7-9 and TRBJ2-1; 7 positions match TRBD1. The CDR3 is 18 residues long. From germline, CDR1 is SEHNR and CDR2 FQNEAQ (reference sequence). The trim removed 5 bases at V and 0 bases at J, leaving 13 bases unmatched. This chain's CDR3 is CASSPPEGARSSYNEQFF. CDR3 coding DNA: TGTGCCAGCAGCCCCCCCGAGGGGGCGAGGAGCTCCTACAATGAGCAGTTCTTC.

The J gene is TRBJ2-3, the V gene TRBV7-2; 7 bases align to TRBD2. The germline CDR1 and CDR2 sequences are SGHTA and FQGNSA. This CDR3 region has 15 residues. V was clipped by 5 bases and J by 2 bases; unmatched bases: 7. The CDR3: CASSRTGTITDTQYF. Written as DNA, the CDR3 is TGTGCCAGCAGCCGAACCGGGACTATCACAGATACGCAGTATTTT.

The J gene is TRBJ2-7, the V gene TRBV12-3 or TRBV12-4, with D hard to call. Trimming took 1 base from V and 1 from J, leaving 11 bases between them. The CDR3 extends over 15 amino acids. CDR3 sequence (DNA): TGTGCCAGCAGTTTAGAGGACCTTCTTTCCTACGAGCAGTACTTC. Amino acid sequence: CASSLEDLLSYEQYF.

The chain carries TRBV6-1 and TRBJ2-7; TRBD2 matches at 15 bases. CDR3 length equals 16 residues. The ends lost 7 bases at V and 6 bases at J; junction bases unmatched: 10. The germline CDR1 and CDR2 sequences are MNHNS and SASEGT. Here the CDR3 DNA reads TGTGCCAGCACCCTCTGGACTAGCGGGAGGGCCGGCGAGCAGTACTTC. It is translated as CASTLWTSGRAGEQYF.

The chain uses TRBV5-1 and TRBJ2-1, with TRBD2 identical over 11 bases. Germline lookup yields CDR1 SGHRS and CDR2 YFSETQ. The CDR3 extends over 15 amino acids. After removal of 4 bases from V and 9 bases from J, the junction contained 9 bases not matched to a gene. In DNA, the CDR3 is TGCGCCAGCAGCCCAACTAGCGGGAGAGGGTCTGAGCAGTTCTTC. This sequence encodes CASSPTSGRGSEQFF.

This chain connects TRBV20-1 to TRBJ2-1, with TRBD1 identical over 10 bases. The closer fit of TRBJ2-7 to the DNA end suggests the J call may be wrong. This CDR3 is 17 amino acids long. Germline-derived CDR1 and CDR2 are DFQATT and SNEGSKA (reference sequence). CDR3 sequence: CSAKSTGTGDRLEEQYF. In DNA form, the CDR3 reads TGCAGTGCCAAGTCCACCGGGACAGGGGATAGATTAGAGGAGCAGTACTTC.

This chain connects TRBV4-1 to TRBJ2-1, with 10 positions matching TRBD2. The CDR3 sequence is 17 residues long. The germline V gene encodes CDR1 MGHRA and CDR2 YSYEKL. J gave up 4 bases and V 3 bases, and 9 bases lay outside the gene matches. The CDR3 reads CASSQLGTSGAYNEQFF. CDR3 in DNA: TGCGCCAGCAGCCAGCTTGGAACTAGCGGGGCGTACAATGAGCAGTTCTTC.

The chain joins TRBV7-2 to TRBJ2-3; 8 nucleotides align to TRBD2. CDR1 is SGHTA, CDR2 FQGNSA, per germline. This CDR3 is 16 amino acids long. With 5 bases clipped from V and 2 bases from J, the junction kept 9 bases outside the gene matches. CDR3 nucleotides: TGTGCCAGCAGCCGCAGTGAGCGGGGGTACACAGATACGCAGTATTTT. It is translated as CASSRSERGYTDTQYF.